Listed below are T cell receptor beta chains from one sample, sequenced in a study of T-cell memory formation after mild COVID-19. TCRdb analysed the 5' RACE reads with MiXCR anew, one entry per CDR3 protein. Altogether 350,000 to 500,000 distinct CDR3 sequences are present, around 22% being singletons, with the ten largest covering around 13%. Sequencing used PBMCs or a T cell subset sorted from them (not recorded which). Receptors were obtained from an adult woman who had mild COVID-19 (a few samples of this study predate the infection). Cell type and time point are not known. Both conserved end residues are part of each CDR3. D genes are given only for firm matches. Expanded clones get a size class; other rows say once, few or many, or leave the size out.

d_call	v_call	cdr3_length	clone_size	j_call	cdr3_aa	cdr3_nt
-	TRBV7-9	13	-	TRBJ2-7	CASSLFDPEQQYF	TGTGCCAGCAGCTTATTTGATCCGGAGCAGCAGTACTTC
-	TRBV6-6	14	-	TRBJ2-7	CASSPPGQIYEQYF	TGTGCCAGCAGTCCCCCGGGACAAATCTACGAGCAGTACTTC
-	TRBV6-1	13	-	TRBJ1-2	CASRFGSRDGYTF	TGTGCCAGCAGGTTTGGGTCCAGGGATGGCTACACCTTC
-	TRBV29-1	17	-	TRBJ2-1	CSVEDPGNTHSYNEQFF	TGCAGCGTTGAAGACCCGGGAAACACCCACTCCTACAATGAGCAGTTCTTC
-	TRBV7-9	16	-	TRBJ1-4	CASSLSPRAPGEKLFF	TGTGCCAGCAGCTTAAGTCCACGCGCGCCCGGTGAAAAACTGTTTTTT
TRBD1	TRBV20-1	15	-	TRBJ1-1	CSARRQGVSWTEAFF	TGCAGTGCTAGGCGACAGGGGGTGAGTTGGACTGAAGCTTTCTTT
-	TRBV5-1	15	few	TRBJ1-2	CASSLAGSGGYGYTF	TGCGCCAGCAGCTTGGCAGGGAGCGGTGGCTATGGCTACACCTTC
-	TRBV7-8	15	-	TRBJ1-5	CASALREGTNQPQHF	TGTGCCAGCGCGTTAAGGGAGGGTACGAATCAGCCCCAGCATTTT
TRBD1	TRBV29-1	13	-	TRBJ1-2	CSVRTGDNYGYTF	TGCAGCGTGAGGACAGGAGACAACTATGGCTACACCTTC
TRBD2	TRBV9	16	few	TRBJ2-4	CASSLNPREGKNIQYF	TGTGCCAGCAGTCTCAACCCCCGGGAGGGCAAAAACATTCAGTACTTC
TRBD1	TRBV3-1	15	-	TRBJ1-6	CASSLSGTGNSPLHF	TGTGCCAGCAGCCTCTCCGGGACAGGGAATTCACCCCTCCACTTT
-	TRBV4-2	16	-	TRBJ2-3	CASSQDASGWTDTQYF	TGTGCCAGCAGCCAAGATGCGTCAGGGTGGACAGATACGCAGTATTTT
-	TRBV4-1	15	-	TRBJ1-1	CASSPTRQSGTEAFF	TGCGCCAGCAGCCCAACGAGACAGTCAGGCACTGAAGCTTTCTTT
TRBD1	TRBV29-1	15	many	TRBJ2-7	CSVSGTGGLFGEQYF	TGCAGCGTTTCCGGGACAGGGGGGTTATTCGGCGAGCAGTACTTC
-	TRBV12-3/TRBV12-4	14	many	TRBJ1-1	CASSLRGLNTEAFF	TGTGCCAGCAGCTTAAGAGGGTTGAACACTGAAGCTTTCTTT
-	TRBV3-1	14	-	TRBJ2-5	CASSQGGYRETQYF	TGTGCCAGCAGCCAAGGTGGCTACCGAGAGACCCAGTACTTC
TRBD2	TRBV2	16	few	TRBJ2-7	CASSGGGLPSSYEQYF	TGTGCCAGCAGTGGGGGGGGACTACCGAGCTCCTACGAGCAGTACTTC